This paragraph reports one T cell receptor (beta chain). The data belong to a study of blood T cell repertoires in COVID-19. Study overall: Samples came from the United States, Italy and Spain, spanning acute and convalescent COVID-19. T cells, B-cell-depleted T cells, or PBMCs provided the cDNA or gDNA that served as material.

Per germline, CDR1 GTSNPN and CDR2 SVGIG (reference sequence). CDR3 length: 12 residues. The germline V and J ends were trimmed by 7 bases and 4 bases, with 11 bases remaining between them. Original data processing: How many nucleated cells were present was estimated from reference gene primer amplification. Sequenced by immunoSEQ multiplex PCR; TCRdb stores in-frame clones only, minus some. V and J calls and clone size follow that table, whereas D and trimming were derived from the DNA. The sample consists of some 70,000 clones, approximately 88% of them appearing once. The chain links TRBV30 to TRBJ1-5; D may be TRBD1 (5 bases). The sequenced material came from peripheral blood. The sequence was obtained from a human donor in a cohort sampled during active COVID-19. Written as DNA, the CDR3 is TGTGCCTTGAGGGAGGGGAATCAGCCCCAGCATTTT. This translates into CALREGNQPQHF. Looking up the rest from reference TRBV30 and TRBJ1-5 gives the full variable domain: SQTIHQWPATLVQPVGSPLSLECTVEGTSNPNLYWYRQAAGRGLQLLFYSVGIGQISSEVPQNLSASRPQDRQFILSSKKLLLSDSGFYLCALREGNQPQHFGDGTRLSIL.